This TCR beta chain emerged from a study of blood T cell repertoires in COVID-19. Study details: Nucleic acid was either cDNA or gDNA, and it came from T cells, B-cell-depleted T cells, or PBMCs.

Assay: immunoSEQ multiplex PCR; the TCRdb copy retains only in-frame clones and omits some. The sample consists of 75,000 to 100,000 clones, roughly 83% of them appearing once. Germline lookup yields CDR1 LGHDT and CDR2 YNNKEL (reference sequence). Trimming took 6 bases from V and 4 from J, leaving 12 bases between them. The length of the CDR3 is 13 residues. V is TRBV3-1 (or the pseudogene TRBV3-2) and J is TRBJ1-2, with D maybe TRBD1 (5 bases). Specimen: peripheral blood. The TCR originated in a human donor in a cohort sampled during active COVID-19. In DNA, the CDR3 is TGTGCCAGCAGTAAGACAGAGCTCTATGGCTACACCTTC. This encodes CASSKTELYGYTF.